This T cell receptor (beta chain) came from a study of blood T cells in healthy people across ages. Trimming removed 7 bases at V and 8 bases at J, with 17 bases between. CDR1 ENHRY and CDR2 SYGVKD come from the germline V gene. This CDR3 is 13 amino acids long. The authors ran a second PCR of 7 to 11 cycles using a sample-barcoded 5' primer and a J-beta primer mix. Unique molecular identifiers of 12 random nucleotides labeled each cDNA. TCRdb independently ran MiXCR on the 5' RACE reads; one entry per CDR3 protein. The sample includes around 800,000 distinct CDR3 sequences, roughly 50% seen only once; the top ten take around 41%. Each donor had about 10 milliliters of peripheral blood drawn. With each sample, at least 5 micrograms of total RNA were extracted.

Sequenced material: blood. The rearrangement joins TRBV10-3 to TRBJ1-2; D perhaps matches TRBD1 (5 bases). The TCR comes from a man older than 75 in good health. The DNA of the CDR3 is TGTGCCATCACCCCAGGTGGAGGGGTCGGCTACACCTTC. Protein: CAITPGGGVGYTF.